This TCR beta chain was observed in a study of CD8 T cells in ankylosing spondylitis. Making use of molecular barcodes, quantitative 5'-RACE generated TCR beta libraries. Each CDR3 protein is one row after TCRdb ran MiXCR on the 5' RACE reads. The sample has over 200,000 distinct CDR3 sequences, roughly 18% seen once; the top ten hold 42%. Study-level findings and limits: Certain motif variants had earlier been reported in reactive arthritis synovial fluid and blood. Reports say disease-linked clones showed up significantly more in matched ankylosing spondylitis synovial fluid. Ankylosing spondylitis blood appeared to carry a characteristic TCR beta motif of several highly homologous variants.

This clonotype was counted a few times. The antigen is undetermined. The material sequenced was blood, either unsorted or a sorted T cell fraction (not recorded which). The sequence derives from a male donor with ankylosing spondylitis.

CDR3 nucleotide sequence: TGTGCCAGCAGCAAAAATAGGGCCAGAGAAGAATCCGCTTTCTTT. Its protein is CASSKNRAREESAFF. The chain uses TRBV21-1 and TRBJ1-1. TRBV21-1 is recorded as a pseudogene. The CDR3 totals 15 residues.